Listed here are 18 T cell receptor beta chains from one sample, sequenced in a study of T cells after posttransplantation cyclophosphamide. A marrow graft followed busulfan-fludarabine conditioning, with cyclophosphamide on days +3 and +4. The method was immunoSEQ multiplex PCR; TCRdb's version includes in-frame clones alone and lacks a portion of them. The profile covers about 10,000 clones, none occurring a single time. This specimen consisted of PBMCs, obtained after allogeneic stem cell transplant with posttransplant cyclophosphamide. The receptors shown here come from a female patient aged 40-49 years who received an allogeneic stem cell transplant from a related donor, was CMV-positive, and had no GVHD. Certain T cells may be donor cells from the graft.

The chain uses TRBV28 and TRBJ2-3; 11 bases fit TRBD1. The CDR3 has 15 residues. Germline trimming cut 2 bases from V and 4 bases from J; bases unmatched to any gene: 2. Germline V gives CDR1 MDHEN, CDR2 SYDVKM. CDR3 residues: CASSLGGQGADTQYF. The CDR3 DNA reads TGTGCCAGCAGTTTAGGGGGACAGGGGGCAGATACGCAGTATTTT.

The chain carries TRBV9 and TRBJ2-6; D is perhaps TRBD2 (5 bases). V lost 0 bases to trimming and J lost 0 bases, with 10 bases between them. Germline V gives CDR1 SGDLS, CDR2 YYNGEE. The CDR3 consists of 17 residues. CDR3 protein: CASSVDPDYSGANVLTF. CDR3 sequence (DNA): TGTGCCAGCAGCGTAGACCCAGACTACTCTGGGGCCAACGTCCTGACTTTC.

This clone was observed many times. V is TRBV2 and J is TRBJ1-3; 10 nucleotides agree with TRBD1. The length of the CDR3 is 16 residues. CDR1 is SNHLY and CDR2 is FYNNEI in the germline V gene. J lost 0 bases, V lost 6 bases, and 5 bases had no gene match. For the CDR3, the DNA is TGTGCCAGCAGGCCCGGACAGGGGGACTCTGGAAACACCATATATTTT. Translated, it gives CASRPGQGDSGNTIYF.

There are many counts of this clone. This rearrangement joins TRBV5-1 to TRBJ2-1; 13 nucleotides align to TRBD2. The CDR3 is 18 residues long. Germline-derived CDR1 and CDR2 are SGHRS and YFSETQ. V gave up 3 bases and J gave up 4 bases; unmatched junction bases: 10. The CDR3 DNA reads TGCGCCAGCAGCTGGGGACTAGCGGGGCACGGATCATACAATGAGCAGTTCTTC. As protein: CASSWGLAGHGSYNEQFF.

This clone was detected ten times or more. CDR3 residues: CASSRQATYQETQYF. For the CDR3, the DNA is TGCGCCAGCAGTCGACAGGCCACGTACCAAGAGACCCAGTACTTC. The chain recombines TRBV5-1 with TRBJ2-5, with D possibly being TRBD1 (6 bases). The CDR3 covers 15 residues. V was pared by 5 bases and J by 0 bases, with 14 bases between. CDR1 is SGHRS and CDR2 is YFSETQ in the germline V gene.

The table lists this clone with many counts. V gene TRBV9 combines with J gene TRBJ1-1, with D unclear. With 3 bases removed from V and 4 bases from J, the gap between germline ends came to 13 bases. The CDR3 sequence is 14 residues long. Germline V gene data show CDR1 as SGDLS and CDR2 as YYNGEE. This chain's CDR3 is CASSGTSTGTEAFF. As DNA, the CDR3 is TGTGCCAGCAGCGGAACATCAACGGGCACTGAAGCTTTCTTT. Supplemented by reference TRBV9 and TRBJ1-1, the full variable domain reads DSGVTQTPKHLITATGQRVTLRCSPRSGDLSVYWYQQSLDQGLQFLIQYYNGEERAKGNILERFSAQQFPDLHSELNLSSLELGDSALYFCASSGTSTGTEAFFGQGTRLTVV.

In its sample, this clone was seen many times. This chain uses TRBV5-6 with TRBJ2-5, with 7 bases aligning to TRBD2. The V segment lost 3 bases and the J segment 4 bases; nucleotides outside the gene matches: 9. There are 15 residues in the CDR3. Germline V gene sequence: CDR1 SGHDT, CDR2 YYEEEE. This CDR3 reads CASSWRGLEGETQYF. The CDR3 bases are TGTGCCAGCAGCTGGAGAGGACTAGAAGGAGAGACCCAGTACTTC.

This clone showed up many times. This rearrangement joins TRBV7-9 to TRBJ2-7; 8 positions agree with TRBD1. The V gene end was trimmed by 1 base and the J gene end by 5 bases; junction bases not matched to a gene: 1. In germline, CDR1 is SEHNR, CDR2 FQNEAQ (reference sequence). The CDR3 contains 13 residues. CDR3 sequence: CASSLEDRDEQYF. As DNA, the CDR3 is TGTGCCAGCAGCTTAGAGGACAGGGACGAGCAGTACTTC.

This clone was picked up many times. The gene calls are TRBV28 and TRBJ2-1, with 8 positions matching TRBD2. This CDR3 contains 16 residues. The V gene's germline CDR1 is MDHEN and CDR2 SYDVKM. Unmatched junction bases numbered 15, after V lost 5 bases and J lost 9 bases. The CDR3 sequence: CASSTRLRGAGGEQFF. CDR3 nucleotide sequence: TGTGCCAGCAGTACTAGATTGCGGGGGGCCGGGGGTGAGCAGTTCTTC.

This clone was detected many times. CDR3 nucleotides: TGTGCCAGCTCACCCCTATTCAGGCGGGAAACTGAAGCTTTCTTT. Translated, it gives CASSPLFRRETEAFF. V usage is TRBV18 and J usage is TRBJ1-1; unclear D gene. Looked up from germline, CDR1 is KGHSH and CDR2 is LQKENI. The CDR3 runs 15 residues. V lost 3 bases, J lost 5 bases, and 16 bases lay in between.

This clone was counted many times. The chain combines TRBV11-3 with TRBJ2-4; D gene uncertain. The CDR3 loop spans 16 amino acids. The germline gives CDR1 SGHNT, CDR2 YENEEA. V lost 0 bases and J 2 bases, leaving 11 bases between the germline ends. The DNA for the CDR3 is TGTGCCAGCAGCTTAGATACCAGGTTGACCAAAAACATTCAGTACTTC. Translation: CASSLDTRLTKNIQYF.

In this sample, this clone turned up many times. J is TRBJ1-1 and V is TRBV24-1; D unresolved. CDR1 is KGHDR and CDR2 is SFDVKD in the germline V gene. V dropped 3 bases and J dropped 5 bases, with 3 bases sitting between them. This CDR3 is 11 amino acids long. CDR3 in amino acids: CATSDRTEAFF. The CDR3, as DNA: TGTGCCACCAGTGATCGGACTGAAGCTTTCTTT.

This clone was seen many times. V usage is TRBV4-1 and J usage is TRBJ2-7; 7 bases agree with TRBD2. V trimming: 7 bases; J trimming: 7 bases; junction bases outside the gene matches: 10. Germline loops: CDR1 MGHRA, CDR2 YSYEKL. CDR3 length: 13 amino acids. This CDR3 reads CASTATSGEEQYF. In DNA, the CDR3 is TGCGCCAGCACCGCTACAAGCGGGGAAGAGCAGTACTTC.

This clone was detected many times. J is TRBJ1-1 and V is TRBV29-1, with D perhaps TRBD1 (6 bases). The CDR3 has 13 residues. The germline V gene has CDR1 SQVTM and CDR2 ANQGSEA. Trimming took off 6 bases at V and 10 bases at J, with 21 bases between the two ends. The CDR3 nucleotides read TGCAGCGTCCTTACAGGGAGTTGGGTAGTAGCTTTCTTT. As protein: CSVLTGSWVVAFF.

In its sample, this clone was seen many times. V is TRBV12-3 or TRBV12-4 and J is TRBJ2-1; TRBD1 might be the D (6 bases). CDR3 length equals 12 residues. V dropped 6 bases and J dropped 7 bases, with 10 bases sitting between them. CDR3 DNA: TGTGCCAGCAGGCCAACAGGGAATGAGCAGTTCTTC. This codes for CASRPTGNEQFF.

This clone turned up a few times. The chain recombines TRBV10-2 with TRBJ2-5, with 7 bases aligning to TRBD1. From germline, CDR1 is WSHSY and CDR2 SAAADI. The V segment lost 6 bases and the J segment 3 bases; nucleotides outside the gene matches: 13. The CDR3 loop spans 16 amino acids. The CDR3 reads CASSAYLGTDEETQYF. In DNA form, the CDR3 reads TGCGCCAGCAGCGCCTACCTCGGGACAGACGAAGAGACCCAGTACTTC.

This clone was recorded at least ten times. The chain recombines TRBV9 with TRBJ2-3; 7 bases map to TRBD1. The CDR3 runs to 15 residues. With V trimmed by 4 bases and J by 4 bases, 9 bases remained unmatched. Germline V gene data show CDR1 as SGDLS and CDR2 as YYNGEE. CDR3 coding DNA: TGTGCCAGCAGCTTAGGGACAGCTTTGGCAGATACGCAGTATTTT. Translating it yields CASSLGTALADTQYF.

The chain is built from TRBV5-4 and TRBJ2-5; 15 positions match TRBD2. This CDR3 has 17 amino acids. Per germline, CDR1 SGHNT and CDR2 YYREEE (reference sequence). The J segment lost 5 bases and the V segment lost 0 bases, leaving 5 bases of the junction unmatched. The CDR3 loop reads CASSLGTSGGAGETQYF. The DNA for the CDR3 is TGTGCCAGCAGCTTGGGGACTAGCGGGGGGGCCGGGGAGACCCAGTACTTC.